A selection of T cell receptor beta chains follows, all from one sample in a study of blood T cell repertoires in COVID-19. The protocol was immunoSEQ multiplex PCR, while the TCRdb copy is restricted to in-frame clones and leaves out a portion. The data show 300,000 or so clones, with 70% to 90% seen just once and 5.5% to 7% held by the top ten. The sample comprised PBMCs or T cells enriched from blood (not recorded which). The receptors originated from a woman younger than 45 who had recovered from COVID-19. CDR3s include the opening cysteine and the closing phenylalanine or tryptophan. Fields, in order: J gene, V gene, clone size, D gene, CDR3 protein, CDR3 DNA. A D gene is named only where the DNA matches it firmly. Clone sizes are given selectively: once, few, many, or a class where the clone is expanded.

>TRBJ1-2|TRBV30|NA|NA
CAWSARVGYTF
TGTGCCTGGAGCGCCAGGGTCGGCTACACCTTC
>TRBJ1-2|TRBV9|NA|NA
CASSVGRTEYGYTF
TGTGCCAGCAGCGTCGGAAGGACAGAATATGGCTACACCTTC
>TRBJ1-1|TRBV12-5|NA|NA
CASGFGITEAFF
TGTGCTAGTGGTTTCGGGATCACTGAAGCTTTCTTT
>TRBJ2-1|TRBV30|NA|NA
CAWSVGSLRRGEQFF
TGTGCCTGGAGTGTTGGCTCCCTGCGAAGGGGCGAGCAGTTCTTC
>TRBJ1-2|TRBV5-8|once|NA
CASRRQVYGYTF
TGTGCCAGCAGAAGACAAGTCTATGGCTACACCTTC
>TRBJ2-3|TRBV7-9|NA|NA
CASSLGWTDRSTDTQYF
TGTGCCAGCAGCTTAGGTTGGACAGACCGTAGCACAGATACGCAGTATTTT
>TRBJ1-2|TRBV9|NA|NA
CASSGGSGGHGYTF
TGTGCCAGCAGCGGAGGATCGGGGGGGCACGGCTACACCTTC
>TRBJ1-6|TRBV6-5|NA|NA
CASSYSQGWNSPLHF
TGTGCCAGCAGTTACAGCCAGGGCTGGAATTCACCCCTCCACTTT
>TRBJ2-7|TRBV27|NA|TRBD2
CASRASSGFSYEQYF
TGTGCCAGCAGGGCGTCTAGCGGATTCTCCTACGAGCAGTACTTC
>TRBJ1-4|TRBV30|NA|TRBD1
CAWSEGTGANEKLFF
TGTGCCTGGAGCGAAGGGACAGGGGCTAATGAAAAACTGTTTTTT
>TRBJ1-6|TRBV5-6|once|NA
CASTAGQSNSPLHF
TGTGCCAGCACCGCGGGGCAGTCCAATTCACCCCTCCACTTT
>TRBJ1-6|TRBV6-1|NA|NA
CASSDRTDNSPLHF
TGTGCCAGCAGTGATCGGACAGACAATTCACCCCTCCACTTT
>TRBJ1-4|TRBV6-5|NA|TRBD1
CASSRTGPNEKLFF
TGTGCCAGCAGTCGGACAGGGCCTAATGAAAAACTGTTTTTT
>TRBJ1-1|TRBV19|NA|TRBD1
CASSTQTGLATEAFF
TGTGCCAGTAGTACTCAGACAGGGCTTGCGACTGAAGCTTTCTTT
>TRBJ2-7|TRBV6-6|NA|TRBD2
CASSPTSGGAYEQYF
TGTGCCAGCAGTCCCACTAGCGGGGGGGCGTACGAGCAGTACTTC
>TRBJ1-1|TRBV6-5|NA|TRBD1
CASSNHRGSEAFF
TGTGCCAGCAGTAACCACAGGGGCTCTGAAGCTTTCTTT
>TRBJ1-2|TRBV5-4|NA|TRBD1
CASSPFRQGENGYTF
TGTGCCAGCAGCCCCTTTAGACAGGGCGAGAATGGCTACACCTTC
>TRBJ2-7|TRBV5-1|NA|NA
CASSLTTGVGSYEQYF
TGCGCCAGCAGCCTAACGACGGGGGTCGGATCCTACGAGCAGTACTTC
>TRBJ2-7|TRBV29-1|once|NA
CSVATGIDEQYF
TGCAGCGTCGCAACAGGGATCGACGAGCAGTACTTC
>TRBJ1-1|TRBV7-3|NA|TRBD1
CASSLDRGFEAFF
TGTGCCAGCAGCTTGGACAGGGGGTTTGAAGCTTTCTTT
>TRBJ1-2|TRBV29-1|NA|NA
CSVSLGAVPYGYTF
TGCAGCGTCAGCCTTGGGGCAGTCCCCTATGGCTACACCTTC
>TRBJ2-5|TRBV3-1/TRBV3-2|NA|TRBD2
CASSPGGLRAETQYF
TGTGCCAGCAGCCCCGGGGGACTAAGGGCTGAGACCCAGTACTTC
>TRBJ1-3|TRBV19|once|NA
CASSREYSGNTIYF
TGTGCCAGTAGCAGGGAATACTCTGGAAACACCATATATTTT
>TRBJ1-1|TRBV7-3|NA|NA
CASSLTARHTEAFF
TGTGCCAGCAGCTTAACAGCCAGGCACACTGAAGCTTTCTTT
>TRBJ2-1|TRBV2|NA|NA
CASARDYNEQFF
TGTGCCAGCGCCAGGGATTACAATGAGCAGTTCTTC
>TRBJ1-1|TRBV5-1|once|NA
CASSPVGGAVGTEAFF
TGCGCCAGCAGCCCGGTTGGAGGGGCTGTAGGCACTGAAGCTTTCTTT
>TRBJ2-2|TRBV27|NA|NA
CASSLVLPTGELFF
TGTGCCAGCAGTTTAGTACTACCCACCGGGGAGCTGTTTTTT
>TRBJ1-1|TRBV19|NA|TRBD1
CASSIPTGLMNTEAFF
TGTGCCAGTAGTATCCCGACAGGGCTTATGAACACTGAAGCTTTCTTT
>TRBJ2-7|TRBV11-2|NA|TRBD2
CASSLIGREAWYEQYF
TGTGCCAGCAGCTTAATAGGACGGGAGGCGTGGTACGAGCAGTACTTC
>TRBJ1-1|TRBV28|once|NA
CASRLAGTSNTEAFF
TGTGCCAGCAGACTGGCCGGGACATCGAACACTGAAGCTTTCTTT
>TRBJ2-3|TRBV5-1|NA|NA
CASSLASGAPADTQYF
TGCGCCAGCAGCTTGGCATCAGGGGCCCCCGCAGATACGCAGTATTTT
>TRBJ1-1|TRBV9|NA|TRBD1
CASSAGGTGAGFTEAFF
TGTGCCAGCAGCGCTGGCGGGACAGGGGCAGGGTTCACTGAAGCTTTCTTT
>TRBJ1-2|TRBV7-2|NA|NA
CASSLAGGPGGYTF
TGTGCCAGCAGCTTAGCGGGGGGTCCAGGGGGCTACACCTTC
>TRBJ1-1|TRBV5-1|NA|NA
CASRSRSDMNTEAFF
TGCGCCAGCCGATCTCGGTCAGACATGAACACTGAAGCTTTCTTT
>TRBJ2-6|TRBV27|few|NA
CATMGLSGANVLTF
TGTGCAACCATGGGACTTTCAGGGGCCAACGTCCTGACTTTC
>TRBJ1-1|TRBV5-1|NA|NA
CASSFQKNTEAFF
TGCGCCAGCAGCTTTCAAAAGAACACTGAAGCTTTCTTT
>TRBJ1-5|TRBV7-8|NA|TRBD1
CASSLVPAQGEPQHF
TGTGCCAGCAGCTTAGTACCGGCCCAGGGGGAGCCCCAGCATTTT
>TRBJ2-7|TRBV18|NA|NA
CASSPLNRAPYEQYF
TGTGCCAGCTCACCGTTGAACAGGGCCCCCTACGAGCAGTACTTC
>TRBJ1-2|TRBV19|NA|NA
CASRITPRGGDYGYTF
TGTGCCAGTAGGATTACCCCGCGTGGGGGCGACTATGGCTACACCTTC
>TRBJ2-3|TRBV20-1|NA|NA
CSASPGGDTQYF
TGCAGTGCTAGTCCAGGAGGAGATACGCAGTATTTT
>TRBJ1-5|TRBV11-2|NA|NA
CASSRGGSNQPQHF
TGTGCCAGCAGCCGGGGGGGTAGCAATCAGCCCCAGCATTTT
>TRBJ1-1|TRBV4-1|NA|NA
CASSQVTGAKRAEAFF
TGCGCCAGCAGCCAAGTCACGGGAGCAAAGCGGGCTGAAGCTTTCTTT
>TRBJ1-2|TRBV4-1|NA|TRBD1
CASSQGSWDLDRVVGGYTF
TGCGCCAGCAGCCAAGGGAGCTGGGATTTGGACAGGGTAGTAGGTGGCTACACCTTC
>TRBJ2-7|TRBV4-3|few|TRBD1
CASSQGTGPSYEQYF
TGCGCCAGCAGCCAAGGGACAGGGCCCTCCTACGAGCAGTACTTC
>TRBJ1-1|TRBV5-1|NA|TRBD1
CASSLVWTGETEAFF
TGCGCCAGCAGCTTGGTTTGGACAGGGGAAACTGAAGCTTTCTTT
>TRBJ1-1|TRBV10-3|many|TRBD1
CATRTGEDTEAFF
TGTGCCACCCGGACAGGGGAGGACACTGAAGCTTTCTTT
>TRBJ1-5|TRBV19|NA|NA
CASSRGNQPQHF
TGTGCCAGTAGTCGAGGGAATCAGCCCCAGCATTTT
>TRBJ1-1|TRBV5-6|NA|NA
CASSFRGNTEAFF
TGTGCCAGCAGCTTTCGGGGGAACACTGAAGCTTTCTTT
>TRBJ2-7|TRBV25-1|NA|NA
CASSEPGETYEQYF
TGTGCCAGCAGTGAGCCCGGTGAAACCTACGAGCAGTACTTC
>TRBJ2-1|TRBV7-7|NA|TRBD2
CASSLRPSGGFNEQFF
TGTGCTAGCAGCTTACGCCCAAGCGGGGGGTTCAATGAGCAGTTCTTC
>TRBJ2-5|TRBV4-2|NA|TRBD2
CASSQVGSGGPQETQYF
TGTGCCAGCAGCCAAGTCGGTAGCGGGGGGCCCCAAGAGACCCAGTACTTC